The text below deals with one TCR beta chain. Original processing methods: Amplifying reference gene primers gave estimates of nucleated cell counts. Clones were sequenced by immunoSEQ multiplex PCR, and TCRdb holds only the in-frame ones, with some missing. V, J and clone size are those of that table, while D and trimming were read from the DNA. Counted here are 190,000 or so clones, approximately 86% occurring once; the ten biggest clones make up roughly 2.9%. The data were obtained in a study of blood T cell repertoires in COVID-19. Study-level information: Sample material is recorded as cDNA or gDNA derived from T cells, B-cell-depleted T cells, or PBMCs.

The sequencing sample was made of peripheral blood. The receptor comes from a woman aged 25 to 39 with active or convalescent COVID-19.

The CDR3 region has the DNA TGTGCCAGCAGTTTGTTTAGGCGGGGGAATTCACCCCTCCACTTT. Its protein product is CASSLFRRGNSPLHF. The chain joins TRBV28 to TRBJ1-6; perhaps TRBD1 as D (5 bases). The CDR3 is 15 residues long. The germline V and J ends were trimmed by 3 bases and 7 bases, with 13 bases remaining between them. In germline, CDR1 is MDHEN, CDR2 SYDVKM.